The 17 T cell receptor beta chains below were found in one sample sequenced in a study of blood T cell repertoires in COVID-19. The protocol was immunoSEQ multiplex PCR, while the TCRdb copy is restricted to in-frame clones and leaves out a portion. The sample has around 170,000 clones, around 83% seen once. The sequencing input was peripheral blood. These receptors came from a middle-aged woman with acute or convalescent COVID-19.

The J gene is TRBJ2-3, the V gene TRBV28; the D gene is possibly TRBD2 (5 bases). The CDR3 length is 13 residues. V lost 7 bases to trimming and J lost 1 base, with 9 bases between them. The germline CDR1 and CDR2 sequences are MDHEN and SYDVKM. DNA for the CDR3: TGTGCCAGCAACGGACTCCGCACAGATACGCAGTATTTT. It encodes CASNGLRTDTQYF.

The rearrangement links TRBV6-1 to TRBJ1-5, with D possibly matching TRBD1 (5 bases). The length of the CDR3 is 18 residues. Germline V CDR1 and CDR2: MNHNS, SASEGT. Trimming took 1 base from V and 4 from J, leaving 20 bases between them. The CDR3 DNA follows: TGTGCCAGCAGTGAAGAGGGGTCACTCCGTGGGTCTAATCAGCCCCAGCATTTT. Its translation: CASSEEGSLRGSNQPQHF.

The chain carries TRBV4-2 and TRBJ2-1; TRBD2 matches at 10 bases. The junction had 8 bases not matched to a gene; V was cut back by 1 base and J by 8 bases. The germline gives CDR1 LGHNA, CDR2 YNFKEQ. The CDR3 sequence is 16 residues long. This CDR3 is CASSQGGAGGPDEQFF. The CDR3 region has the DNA TGTGCCAGCAGCCAAGGAGGAGCGGGGGGGCCAGATGAGCAGTTCTTC.

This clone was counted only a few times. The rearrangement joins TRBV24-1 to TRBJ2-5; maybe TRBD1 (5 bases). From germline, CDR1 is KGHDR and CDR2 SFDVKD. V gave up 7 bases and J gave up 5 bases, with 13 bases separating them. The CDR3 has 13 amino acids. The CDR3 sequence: CATSPQGSETQYF. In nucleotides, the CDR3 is TGTGCCACCAGCCCCCAGGGATCGGAGACCCAGTACTTC.

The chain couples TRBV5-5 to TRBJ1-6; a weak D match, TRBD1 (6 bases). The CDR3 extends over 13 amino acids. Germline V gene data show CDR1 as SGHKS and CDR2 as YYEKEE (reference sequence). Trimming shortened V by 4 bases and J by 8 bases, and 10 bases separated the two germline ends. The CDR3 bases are TGTGCCAGCAGCCCTTACAGGGATTCACCCCTCCACTTT. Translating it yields CASSPYRDSPLHF.

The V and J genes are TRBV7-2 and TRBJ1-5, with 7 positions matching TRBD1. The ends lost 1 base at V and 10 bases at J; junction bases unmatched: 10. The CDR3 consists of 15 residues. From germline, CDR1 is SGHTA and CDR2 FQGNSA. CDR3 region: CASSLEAGGTLPQHF. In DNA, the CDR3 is TGTGCCAGCAGCTTAGAGGCAGGGGGTACTCTTCCCCAGCATTTT.

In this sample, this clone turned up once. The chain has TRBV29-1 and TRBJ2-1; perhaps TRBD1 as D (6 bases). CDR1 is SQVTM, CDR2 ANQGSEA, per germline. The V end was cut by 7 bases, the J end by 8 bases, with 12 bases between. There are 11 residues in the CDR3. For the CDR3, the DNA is TGCAGCGCCAACAGGGACCATGAGCAGTTCTTC. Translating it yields CSANRDHEQFF.

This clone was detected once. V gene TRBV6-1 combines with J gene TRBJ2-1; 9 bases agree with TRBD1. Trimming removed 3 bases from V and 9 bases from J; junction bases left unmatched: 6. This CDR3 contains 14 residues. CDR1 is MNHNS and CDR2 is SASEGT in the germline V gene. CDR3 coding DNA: TGTGCCAGCAGTGAGCAAACAGGGGGCGGTGAGCAGTTCTTC. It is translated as CASSEQTGGGEQFF.

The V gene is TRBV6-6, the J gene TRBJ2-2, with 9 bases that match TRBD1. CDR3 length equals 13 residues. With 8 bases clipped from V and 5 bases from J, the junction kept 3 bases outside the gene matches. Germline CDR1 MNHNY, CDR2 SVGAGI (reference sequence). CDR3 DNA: TGTGCCAGCGGGACAGGGTTTACCGGGGAGCTGTTTTTT. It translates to CASGTGFTGELFF.

CDR3 protein: CASSGVETQYF. The CDR3 DNA follows: TGCGCCAGCAGCGGGGTAGAGACCCAGTACTTC. The chain carries TRBV10-2 and TRBJ2-5, with D tentatively TRBD2 (5 bases). The germline V and J ends were trimmed by 6 bases and 4 bases, with 6 bases remaining between them. This CDR3 has 11 amino acids. Germline V gives CDR1 WSHSY, CDR2 SAAADI.

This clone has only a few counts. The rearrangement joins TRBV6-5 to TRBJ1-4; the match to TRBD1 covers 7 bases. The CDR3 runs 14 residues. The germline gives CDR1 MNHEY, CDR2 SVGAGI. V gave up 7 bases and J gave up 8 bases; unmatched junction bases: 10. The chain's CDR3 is CASTDRAAGEKLFF. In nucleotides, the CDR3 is TGTGCCAGCACCGACAGGGCCGCAGGGGAAAAACTGTTTTTT.

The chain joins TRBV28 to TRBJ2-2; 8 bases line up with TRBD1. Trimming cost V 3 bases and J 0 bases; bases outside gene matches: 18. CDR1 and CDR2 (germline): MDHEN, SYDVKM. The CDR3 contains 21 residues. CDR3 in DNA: TGTGCCAGCAGTTTGAGGACAGGGCCCCCTAGGCCTTCCGCGAACACCGGGGAGCTGTTTTTT. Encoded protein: CASSLRTGPPRPSANTGELFF.

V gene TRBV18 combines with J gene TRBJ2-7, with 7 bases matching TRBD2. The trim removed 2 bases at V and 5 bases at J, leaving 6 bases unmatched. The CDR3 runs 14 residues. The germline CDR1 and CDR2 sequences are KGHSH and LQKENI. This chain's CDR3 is CASSPASGSNEQYF. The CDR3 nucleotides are TGTGCCAGCTCACCAGCTAGCGGATCAAACGAGCAGTACTTC.

The DNA for the CDR3 is TGTGCCAGCAGCCCAAGACTGAATGAAAAACTGTTTTTT. Its protein is CASSPRLNEKLFF. The chain employs TRBV7-9 and TRBJ1-4; D not certain. The CDR3 extends over 13 amino acids. The V and J ends lost 5 bases and 5 bases respectively, with 9 bases between them. CDR1 is SEHNR, CDR2 FQNEAQ, per germline (reference sequence). The full variable domain, in which reference TRBV7-9 and TRBJ1-4 provide the parts outside the CDR3, is DTGVSQNPRHKITKRGQNVTFRCDPISEHNRLYWYRQTLGQGPEFLTYFQNEAQLEKSRLLSDRFSAERPKGSFSTLEIQRTEQGDSAMYLCASSPRLNEKLFFGSGTQLSVL.

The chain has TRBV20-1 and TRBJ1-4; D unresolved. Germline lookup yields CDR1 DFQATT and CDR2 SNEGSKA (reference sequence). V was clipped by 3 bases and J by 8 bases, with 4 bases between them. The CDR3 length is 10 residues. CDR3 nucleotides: TGCAGTGCTAGGGAGGAAAAACTGTTTTTT. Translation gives CSAREEKLFF.

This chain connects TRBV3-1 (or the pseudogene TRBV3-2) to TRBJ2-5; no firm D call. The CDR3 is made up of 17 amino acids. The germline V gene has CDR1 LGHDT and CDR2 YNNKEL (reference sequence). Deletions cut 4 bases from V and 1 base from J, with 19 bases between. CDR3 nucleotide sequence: TGTGCCAGCAGCCTTCCCTTAGAGTACTCAACCCAAGAGACCCAGTACTTC. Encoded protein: CASSLPLEYSTQETQYF.

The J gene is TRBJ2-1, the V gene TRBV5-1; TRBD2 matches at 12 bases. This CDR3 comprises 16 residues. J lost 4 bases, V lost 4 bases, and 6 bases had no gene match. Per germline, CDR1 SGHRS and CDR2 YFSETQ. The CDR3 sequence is CASSTILAGGYNEQFF. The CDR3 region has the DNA TGCGCCAGCAGCACGATACTAGCGGGGGGTTACAATGAGCAGTTCTTC.